This is a list of T cell receptor beta chains from one sample in a study of OX40 agonist ivuxolimab in advanced cancers. TCRdb keeps only in-frame clones here, not all; method: immunoSEQ multiplex PCR. Of 98,000 or so clones listed, approximately 93% are singletons. This sample comprised CD4+ or CD8+ T cells sorted from blood, obtained in a trial of the OX40 agonist ivuxolimab. All receptors come from an adult with an advanced solid tumor such as melanoma, head and neck, liver or kidney cancer. Each CDR3 is given with its conserved first and last residue. Each record gives: D gene, CDR3 length, clone size, J gene, V gene, CDR3 protein, CDR3 DNA. A D gene is named only where the DNA matches it firmly. The listing skips clone size in some rows; elsewhere it reads once, few, many or a size class.

-,14,-,TRBJ2-1,TRBV11-2,CASSLGRWGGEQFF,TGTGCCAGCAGCTTAGGGCGGTGGGGTGGCGAGCAGTTCTTC
-,16,-,TRBJ2-6,TRBV19,CASSRNLASGANVLTF,TGTGCCAGTAGTAGGAACCTAGCCTCTGGGGCCAACGTCCTGACTTTC
TRBD1,13,-,TRBJ1-1,TRBV18,CASSVTGATEAFF,TGTGCCAGCTCTGTAACAGGGGCCACTGAAGCTTTCTTT
-,16,-,TRBJ1-3,TRBV25-1,CASSELTVYSGNTIYF,TGTGCCAGCAGTGAATTAACGGTCTACTCTGGAAACACCATATATTTT
TRBD2,17,-,TRBJ2-3,TRBV25-1,CASSDHLSGARTDTQYF,TGTGCCAGCAGTGATCACCTTAGCGGGGCCCGCACAGATACGCAGTATTTT
-,12,-,TRBJ2-7,TRBV12-2,CASRLQGEEQYF,TGTGCAAGTCGCTTACAGGGAGAAGAGCAGTACTTC
-,15,-,TRBJ2-3,TRBV30,CAWGPPLSSTDTQYF,TGTGCCTGGGGCCCCCCCCTGTCTAGCACAGATACGCAGTATTTT
TRBD1,15,-,TRBJ1-5,TRBV11-2,CASSRDRNSNQPQHF,TGTGCCAGCAGCCGGGACAGGAATAGCAATCAGCCCCAGCATTTT
-,16,-,TRBJ2-7,TRBV5-1,CASSLGAVALDHEQYF,TGCGCCAGCAGCTTGGGAGCGGTAGCGCTAGACCACGAGCAGTACTTC
-,14,-,TRBJ2-3,TRBV9,CASSVVQTTDTQYF,TGTGCCAGCAGCGTAGTTCAGACCACAGATACGCAGTATTTT
-,15,-,TRBJ1-1,TRBV18,CASSPFKGLNTEAFF,TGTGCCAGCTCACCATTTAAGGGCCTGAACACTGAAGCTTTCTTT
-,16,-,TRBJ2-1,TRBV7-2,CASSLDFPRPYNEQFF,TGTGCCAGCAGCTTAGATTTCCCCCGCCCTTACAATGAGCAGTTCTTC
-,15,-,TRBJ1-2,TRBV7-2,CASSTRRVGPGGYTF,TGTGCCAGCAGCACCCGGCGGGTGGGCCCTGGGGGCTACACCTTC
-,14,-,TRBJ2-7,TRBV5-1,CASSLAGLGIEQYF,TGCGCCAGCAGCTTGGCAGGTCTGGGCATCGAGCAGTACTTC
TRBD1,15,-,TRBJ1-1,TRBV19,CASSIRTGAYTEAFF,TGTGCCAGTAGTATAAGGACAGGGGCCTACACTGAAGCTTTCTTT
-,16,-,TRBJ1-1,TRBV4-2,CASSPPLAEGNTEAFF,TGTGCCAGCAGCCCGCCCCTGGCGGAGGGGAACACTGAAGCTTTCTTT
-,14,-,TRBJ2-5,TRBV5-1,CASTPGTMEETQYF,TGCGCCAGCACCCCCGGGACAATGGAGGAGACCCAGTACTTC
TRBD1,16,-,TRBJ2-5,TRBV7-9,CASSPPRDRAQETQYF,TGTGCCAGCAGCCCGCCCCGGGACAGAGCCCAAGAGACCCAGTACTTC
-,19,-,TRBJ1-5,TRBV18,CASSPGPLQGKIINQPQHF,TGTGCCAGCTCACCGGGGCCCCTCCAAGGAAAAATCATCAATCAGCCCCAGCATTTT
TRBD1,13,-,TRBJ1-2,TRBV4-1,CASSQTGLYGYTF,TGCGCCAGCAGCCAGACAGGGCTCTATGGCTACACCTTC
TRBD1,15,once,TRBJ2-3,TRBV5-1,CASSLRRGQVDTQYF,TGCGCCAGCAGCTTGAGAAGGGGGCAGGTAGATACGCAGTATTTT
TRBD1,15,few,TRBJ1-1,TRBV4-1,CASSPTATGGTEAFF,TGCGCCAGCAGCCCGACCGCGACAGGGGGGACTGAAGCTTTCTTT
-,14,-,TRBJ2-5,TRBV18,CASSPRDLPSEQYF,TGTGCCAGCTCACCCCGGGACCTGCCTAGTGAGCAGTACTTC
-,16,-,TRBJ2-3,TRBV15,CATSRGTGERTDTQYF,TGTGCCACCAGCAGAGGGACGGGGGAGCGCACAGATACGCAGTATTTT
TRBD1,14,-,TRBJ2-7,TRBV27,CASSLRQGGYEQYF,TGTGCCAGCAGTCTCCGACAGGGTGGGTACGAGCAGTACTTC
-,12,once,TRBJ2-3,TRBV10-2,CASSESGDTQYF,TGCGCCAGCAGTGAGTCGGGGGATACGCAGTATTTT
-,13,-,TRBJ1-1,TRBV28,CASSLAGQLEAFF,TGTGCCAGCAGTTTGGCCGGACAGCTAGAAGCTTTCTTT
-,15,-,TRBJ1-6,TRBV5-6,CASSLPGAGNSPLHF,TGTGCCAGCAGCTTGCCGGGGGCAGGTAATTCACCCCTCCACTTT
-,15,few,TRBJ2-5,TRBV4-1,CASSHLRGDRETQYF,TGCGCCAGCAGCCACCTCAGGGGGGATCGGGAGACCCAGTACTTC
-,16,-,TRBJ2-5,TRBV23-1,CASSQSWDGYRETQYF,TGCGCCAGCAGTCAATCGTGGGACGGTTACCGGGAGACCCAGTACTTC
TRBD1,17,-,TRBJ1-4,TRBV28,CASSSRQGKATNEKLFF,TGTGCCAGCAGTTCCCGACAGGGGAAAGCAACTAATGAAAAACTGTTTTTT
TRBD2,14,-,TRBJ2-5,TRBV11-2,CASSPRLAEETQYF,TGTGCCAGCAGCCCCCGACTAGCGGAAGAGACCCAGTACTTC
TRBD2,17,once,TRBJ2-7,TRBV12-5,CASGALGKRGPRYEQYF,TGTGCTAGTGGTGCCCTCGGGAAGCGGGGGCCCAGGTACGAGCAGTACTTC
-,13,-,TRBJ1-5,TRBV29-1,CSPVITSGQPQHF,TGCAGCCCTGTCATTACGAGTGGCCAGCCCCAGCATTTT
-,13,-,TRBJ1-1,TRBV5-4,CASSFRGNTEAFF,TGTGCCAGCAGCTTTAGGGGGAACACTGAAGCTTTCTTT
-,13,-,TRBJ2-1,TRBV6-1,CASRANRANEQFF,TGTGCCAGCAGAGCTAACAGGGCGAATGAGCAGTTCTTC
-,13,-,TRBJ2-7,TRBV30,CAWSLQGGYEQYF,TGTGCCTGGAGCCTACAGGGGGGGTACGAGCAGTACTTC
TRBD2,15,-,TRBJ2-5,TRBV4-2,CASSQGLAGGETQYF,TGTGCCAGCAGCCAAGGACTAGCGGGAGGGGAGACCCAGTACTTC
-,14,-,TRBJ1-2,TRBV6-5,CASSFVGEDYGYTF,TGTGCCAGCAGTTTTGTGGGGGAAGACTATGGCTACACCTTC
-,17,-,TRBJ1-1,TRBV7-2,CASSLYSHSGANTEAFF,TGTGCCAGCAGCTTATATTCCCACTCTGGAGCGAACACTGAAGCTTTCTTT
-,14,once,TRBJ2-7,TRBV7-9,CASSFQGDQSEQYF,TGTGCCAGCAGCTTCCAGGGTGACCAGAGCGAGCAGTACTTC
-,18,-,TRBJ2-1,TRBV28,CASSSRGAGGMVLGEQFF,TGTGCCAGCAGTTCGCGAGGGGCGGGTGGTATGGTTTTGGGTGAGCAGTTCTTC
TRBD1,15,-,TRBJ2-3,TRBV19,CASSIGTGSTDTQYF,TGTGCCAGTAGTATAGGGACAGGGAGCACAGATACGCAGTATTTT
-,14,-,TRBJ1-6,TRBV25-1,CASSDLLHPQTLHF,TGTGCCAGCAGTGACCTCCTTCACCCGCAGACCCTCCACTTT
-,15,-,TRBJ1-5,TRBV19,CASSIPGSSNQPQHF,TGTGCCAGTAGTATCCCGGGATCTAGCAATCAGCCCCAGCATTTT
-,16,-,TRBJ2-3,TRBV5-1,CASSFNGPPVPDTQYF,TGCGCCAGCAGCTTCAATGGACCCCCCGTCCCAGATACGCAGTATTTT
TRBD1,17,-,TRBJ2-2,TRBV7-9,CASRPRTGTANTGELFF,TGTGCCAGCAGACCCAGAACCGGGACAGCGAACACCGGGGAGCTGTTTTTT
TRBD1,15,-,TRBJ1-2,TRBV27,CASSTQGGAHYGYTF,TGTGCCAGCAGTACACAAGGGGGCGCTCACTATGGCTACACCTTC
TRBD2,17,-,TRBJ2-5,TRBV10-3,CAISDPFLAGGPETQYF,TGTGCCATCAGTGATCCTTTTCTAGCGGGAGGGCCCGAGACCCAGTACTTC
TRBD1,15,-,TRBJ1-1,TRBV19,CASSRRTGGNTEAFF,TGTGCCAGTAGTCGGCGGACAGGGGGCAACACTGAAGCTTTCTTT
TRBD2,16,-,TRBJ2-7,TRBV7-9,CASSPRLAGGGYEQYF,TGTGCCAGCAGCCCTCGACTAGCGGGAGGAGGCTACGAGCAGTACTTC
-,16,-,TRBJ2-7,TRBV5-3,CARSLNYTGIAYEQYF,TGTGCCAGAAGCTTAAATTATACCGGGATCGCCTACGAGCAGTACTTC
-,16,-,TRBJ1-2,TRBV11-3,CASSRLGVLMGYGYTF,TGTGCCAGCAGCAGACTCGGGGTACTCATGGGCTATGGCTACACCTTC
-,8,-,TRBJ1-2,TRBV20-1,CRAGSYTF,TGCAGAGCAGGGAGCTACACCTTC
-,19,-,TRBJ1-5,TRBV11-1,CASSLMGRGTVFGNQPQHF,TGTGCCAGCAGCTTAATGGGTAGGGGCACGGTTTTTGGCAATCAGCCCCAGCATTTT
-,14,-,TRBJ2-1,TRBV7-9,CASSLRAEGNEQFF,TGTGCCAGCAGCTTAAGGGCGGAGGGAAATGAGCAGTTCTTC
-,13,-,TRBJ1-2,TRBV6-5,CASSYQAEYAYTF,TGTGCCAGCAGTTACCAGGCAGAGTATGCCTACACCTTC
-,13,-,TRBJ2-7,TRBV30,CAWSRGHWYEQYF,TGTGCCTGGTCCAGGGGCCACTGGTACGAGCAGTACTTC
-,13,few,TRBJ1-1,TRBV7-8,CASSPTLNTEAFF,TGTGCCAGCAGCCCGACGTTGAACACTGAAGCTTTCTTT